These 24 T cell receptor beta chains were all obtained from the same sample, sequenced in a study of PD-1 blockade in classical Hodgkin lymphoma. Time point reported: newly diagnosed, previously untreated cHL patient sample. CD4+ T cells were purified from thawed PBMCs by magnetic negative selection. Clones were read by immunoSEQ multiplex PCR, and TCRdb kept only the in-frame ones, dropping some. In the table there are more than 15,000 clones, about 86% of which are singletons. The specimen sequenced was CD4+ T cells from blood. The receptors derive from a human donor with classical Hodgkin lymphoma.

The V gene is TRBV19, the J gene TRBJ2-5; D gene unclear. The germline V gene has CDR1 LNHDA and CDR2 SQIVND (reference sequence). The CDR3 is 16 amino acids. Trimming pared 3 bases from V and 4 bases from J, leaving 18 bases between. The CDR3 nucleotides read TGTGCCAGTAGTATTGGCCCGTCGCTCTTTGCAGAGACCCAGTACTTC. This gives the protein CASSIGPSLFAETQYF.

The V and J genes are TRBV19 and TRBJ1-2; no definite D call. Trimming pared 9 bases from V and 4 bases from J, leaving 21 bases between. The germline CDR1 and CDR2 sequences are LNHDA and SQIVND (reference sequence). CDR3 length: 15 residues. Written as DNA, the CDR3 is TGTGCCAGCAAGCCCCCCTTAGGCCGAACCTATGGCTACACCTTC. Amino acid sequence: CASKPPLGRTYGYTF.

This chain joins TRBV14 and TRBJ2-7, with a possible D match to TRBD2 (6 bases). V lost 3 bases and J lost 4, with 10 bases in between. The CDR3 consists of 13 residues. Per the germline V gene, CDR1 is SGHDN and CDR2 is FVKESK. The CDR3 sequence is CASSQILAYEQYF. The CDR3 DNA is TGTGCCAGCAGCCAGATTCTAGCGTACGAGCAGTACTTC. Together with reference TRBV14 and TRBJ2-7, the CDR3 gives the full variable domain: EAGVTQFPSHSVIEKGQTVTLRCDPISGHDNLYWYRRVMGKEIKFLLHFVKESKQDESGMPNNRFLAERTGGTYSTLKVQPAELEDSGVYFCASSQILAYEQYFGPGTRLTVT.

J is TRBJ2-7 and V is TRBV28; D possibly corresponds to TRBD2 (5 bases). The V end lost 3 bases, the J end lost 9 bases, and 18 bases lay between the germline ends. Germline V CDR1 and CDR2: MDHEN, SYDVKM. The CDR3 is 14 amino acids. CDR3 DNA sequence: TGTGCCAGCAGTTTTACGGTGGTCCTACGGGGGCAGTACTTC. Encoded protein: CASSFTVVLRGQYF.

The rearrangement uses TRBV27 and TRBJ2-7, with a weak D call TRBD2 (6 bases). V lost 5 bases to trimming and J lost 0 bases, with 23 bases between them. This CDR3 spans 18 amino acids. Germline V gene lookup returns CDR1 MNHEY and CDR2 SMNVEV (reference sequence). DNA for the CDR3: TGTGCCAGCAGTCCCCGCCGCGGGATTGAAGTAGTCTCCTACGAGCAGTACTTC. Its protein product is CASSPRRGIEVVSYEQYF.

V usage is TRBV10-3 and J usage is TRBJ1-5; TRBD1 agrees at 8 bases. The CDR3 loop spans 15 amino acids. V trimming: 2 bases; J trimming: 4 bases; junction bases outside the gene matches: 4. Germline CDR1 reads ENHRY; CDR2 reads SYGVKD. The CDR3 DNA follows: TGTGCCATCAGTGAGGGGACAGGAGGGAATCAGCCCCAGCATTTT. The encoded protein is CAISEGTGGNQPQHF.

DNA of the CDR3: TGCGCCAGCAGCCAAGAAGGCGGGGGATATTACGAGCAGTACTTC. The encoded protein is CASSQEGGGYYEQYF. The V call is TRBV4-3, the J call TRBJ2-7; 7 bases map to TRBD2. The CDR3 length is 15 residues. V was clipped by 0 bases and J by 4 bases; unmatched bases: 6. The V gene's germline CDR1 is LGHNA and CDR2 YSLEER.

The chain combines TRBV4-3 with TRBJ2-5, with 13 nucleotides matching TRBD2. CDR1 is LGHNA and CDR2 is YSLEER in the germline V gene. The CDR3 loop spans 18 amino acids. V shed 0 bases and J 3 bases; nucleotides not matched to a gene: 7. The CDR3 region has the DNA TGCGCCAGCAGCCAAGATTGGACTAGCGGGAGAAAAGAAGAGACCCAGTACTTC. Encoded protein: CASSQDWTSGRKEETQYF.

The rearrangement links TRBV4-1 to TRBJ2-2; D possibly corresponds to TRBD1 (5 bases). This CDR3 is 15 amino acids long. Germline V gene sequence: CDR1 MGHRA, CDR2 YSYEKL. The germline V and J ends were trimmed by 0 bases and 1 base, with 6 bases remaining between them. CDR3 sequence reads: CASSQDRGNTGELFF. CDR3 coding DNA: TGCGCCAGCAGCCAAGATAGGGGGAACACCGGGGAGCTGTTTTTT.

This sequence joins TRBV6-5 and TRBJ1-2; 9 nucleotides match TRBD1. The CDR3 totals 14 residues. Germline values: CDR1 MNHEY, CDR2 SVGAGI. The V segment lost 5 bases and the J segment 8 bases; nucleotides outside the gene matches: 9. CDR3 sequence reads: CASSTHRGLYGYTF. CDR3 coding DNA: TGTGCCAGCAGTACCCACAGGGGGCTCTACGGCTACACCTTC.

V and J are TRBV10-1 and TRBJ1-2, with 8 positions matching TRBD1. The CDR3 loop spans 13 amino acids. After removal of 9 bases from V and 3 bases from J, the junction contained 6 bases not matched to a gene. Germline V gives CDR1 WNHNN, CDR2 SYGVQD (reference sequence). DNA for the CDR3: TGCGCCAGTAGTCCGGGACAGGACTATGGCTACACCTTC. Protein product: CASSPGQDYGYTF.

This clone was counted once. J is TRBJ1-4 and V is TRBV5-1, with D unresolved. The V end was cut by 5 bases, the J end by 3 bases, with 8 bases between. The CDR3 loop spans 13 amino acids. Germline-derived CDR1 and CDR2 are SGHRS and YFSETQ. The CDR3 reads CASRVGANEKLFF. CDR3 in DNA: TGCGCCAGCAGGGTCGGTGCTAATGAAAAACTGTTTTTT. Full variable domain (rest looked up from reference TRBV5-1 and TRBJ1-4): KAGVTQTPRYLIKTRGQQVTLSCSPISGHRSVSWYQQTPGQGLQFLFEYFSETQRNKGNFPGRFSGRQFSNSRSEMNVSTLELGDSALYLCASRVGANEKLFFGSGTQLSVL.

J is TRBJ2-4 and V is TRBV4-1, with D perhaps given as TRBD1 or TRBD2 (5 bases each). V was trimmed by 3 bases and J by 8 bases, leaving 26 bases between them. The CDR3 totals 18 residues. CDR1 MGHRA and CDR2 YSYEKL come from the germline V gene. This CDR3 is CASSHGGIGAPTEDIQYF. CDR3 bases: TGCGCCAGCAGCCATGGTGGGATCGGGGCTCCCACAGAGGACATTCAGTACTTC.

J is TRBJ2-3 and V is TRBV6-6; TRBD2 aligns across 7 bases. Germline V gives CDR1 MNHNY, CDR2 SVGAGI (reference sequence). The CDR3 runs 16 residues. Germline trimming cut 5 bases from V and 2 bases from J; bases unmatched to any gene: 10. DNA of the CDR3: TGTGCCAGCAGTAAGGCTAGCGGACCGACCACAGATACGCAGTATTTT. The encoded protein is CASSKASGPTTDTQYF.

Here the CDR3 DNA reads TGTGCCAGCAGCTTGGTGTATCGGCTCAAAGGAGACATTCAGTACTTC. It codes for CASSLVYRLKGDIQYF. V usage is TRBV5-8 and J usage is TRBJ2-4, with D hard to call. Germline V gives CDR1 SGHTS, CDR2 YDEGEE. Trimming left V 0 bases short and J 8 bases short, with 18 bases between. The CDR3 is 16 amino acids.

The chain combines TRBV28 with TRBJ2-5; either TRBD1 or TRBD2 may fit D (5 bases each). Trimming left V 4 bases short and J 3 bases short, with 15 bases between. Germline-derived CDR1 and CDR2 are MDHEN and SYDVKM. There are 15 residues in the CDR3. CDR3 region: CASSSPGTAKETQYF. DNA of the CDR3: TGTGCCAGCAGTTCACCCGGGACGGCGAAAGAGACCCAGTACTTC.

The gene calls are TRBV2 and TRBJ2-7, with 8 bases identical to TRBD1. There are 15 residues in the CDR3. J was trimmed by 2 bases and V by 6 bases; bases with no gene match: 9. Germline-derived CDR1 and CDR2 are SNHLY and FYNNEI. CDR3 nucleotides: TGTGCCAGCAGCCACCCGGGACAGGAGACCTACGAGCAGTACTTC. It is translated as CASSHPGQETYEQYF.

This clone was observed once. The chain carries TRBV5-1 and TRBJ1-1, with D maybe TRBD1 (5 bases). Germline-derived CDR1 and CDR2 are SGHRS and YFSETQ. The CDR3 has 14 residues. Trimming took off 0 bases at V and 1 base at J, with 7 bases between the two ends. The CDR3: CASSLVQGNTEAFF. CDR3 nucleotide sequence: TGCGCCAGCAGCTTGGTCCAGGGGAACACTGAAGCTTTCTTT.

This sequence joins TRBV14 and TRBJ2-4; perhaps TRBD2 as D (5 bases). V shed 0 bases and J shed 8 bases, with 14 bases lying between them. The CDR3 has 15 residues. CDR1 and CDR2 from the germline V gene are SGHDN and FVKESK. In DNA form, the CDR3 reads TGTGCCAGCAGCCAAGATGCGGCAGAGGGTGACATTCAGTACTTC. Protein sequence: CASSQDAAEGDIQYF.

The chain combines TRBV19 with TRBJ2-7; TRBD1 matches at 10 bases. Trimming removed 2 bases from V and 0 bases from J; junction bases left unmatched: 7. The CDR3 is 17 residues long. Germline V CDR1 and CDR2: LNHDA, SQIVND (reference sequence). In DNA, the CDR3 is TGTGCCAGTAGTATAAGGGGACAGGGGTCAAGCTCCTACGAGCAGTACTTC. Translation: CASSIRGQGSSSYEQYF.

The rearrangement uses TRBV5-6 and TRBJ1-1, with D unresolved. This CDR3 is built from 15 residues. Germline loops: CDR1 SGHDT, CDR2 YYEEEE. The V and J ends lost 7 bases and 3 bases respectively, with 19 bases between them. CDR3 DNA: TGTGCCAGCGACTTATGGGGTCGGGTTGACACTGAAGCTTTCTTT. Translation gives CASDLWGRVDTEAFF. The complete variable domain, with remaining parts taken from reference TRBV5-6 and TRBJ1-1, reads DAGVTQSPTHLIKTRGQQVTLRCSPKSGHDTVSWYQQALGQGPQFIFQYYEEEERQRGNFPDRFSGHQFPNYSSELNVNALLLGDSALYLCASDLWGRVDTEAFFGQGTRLTVV.

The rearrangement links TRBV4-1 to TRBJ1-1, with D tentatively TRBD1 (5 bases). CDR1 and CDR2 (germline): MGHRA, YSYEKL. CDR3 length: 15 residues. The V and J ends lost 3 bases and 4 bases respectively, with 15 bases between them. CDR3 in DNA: TGCGCCAGCAGCCACAGGGCCGGTGGTAGCACTGAAGCTTTCTTT. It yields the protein CASSHRAGGSTEAFF.

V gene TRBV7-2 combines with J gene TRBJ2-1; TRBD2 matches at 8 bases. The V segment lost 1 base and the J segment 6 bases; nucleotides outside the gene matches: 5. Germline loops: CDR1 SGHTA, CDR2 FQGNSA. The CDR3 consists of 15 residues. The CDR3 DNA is TGTGCCAGCAGCTTAGGGAGCGGGAGCCCCAATGAGCAGTTCTTC. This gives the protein CASSLGSGSPNEQFF. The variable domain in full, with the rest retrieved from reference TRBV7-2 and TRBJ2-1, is GAGVSQSPSNKVTEKGKDVELRCDPISGHTALYWYRQSLGQGLEFLIYFQGNSAPDKSGLPSDRFSAERTGGSVSTLTIQRTQQEDSAVYLCASSLGSGSPNEQFFGPGTRLTVL.

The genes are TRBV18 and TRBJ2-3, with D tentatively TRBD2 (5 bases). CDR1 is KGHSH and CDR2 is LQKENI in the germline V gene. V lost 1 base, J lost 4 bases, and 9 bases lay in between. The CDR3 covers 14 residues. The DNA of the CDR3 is TGTGCCAGCTCACCACGCGGAGGAGCAGATACGCAGTATTTT. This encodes CASSPRGGADTQYF.